These T cell receptor beta chains were read from a single sample in a study of blood T cell repertoires in COVID-19. Data came from immunoSEQ multiplex PCR; TCRdb stores just in-frame clones and leaves some out. The data show roughly 380,000 clones, 85% seen once. Source material: peripheral blood. All receptors derive from a woman aged 18-29 years with acute or convalescent COVID-19. Both conserved end residues are part of each CDR3. D genes are given only for firm matches. Clone size is given for some rows only: seen once, a few or many times, or a class if the clone is expanded.

d_gene: TRBD1; v_gene: TRBV4-2; abundance: -; j_gene: TRBJ1-1; CDR3nt: TGTGCCAGCAGCCTTAGTACCGGGACAGGGCTCGGAGCTTTCTTT; CDR3aa: CASSLSTGTGLGAFF
d_gene: -; v_gene: TRBV5-1; abundance: -; j_gene: TRBJ1-4; CDR3nt: TGCGCCAGCAGGAGGGATGAAAAACTGTTTTTT; CDR3aa: CASRRDEKLFF
d_gene: -; v_gene: TRBV25-1; abundance: -; j_gene: TRBJ2-5; CDR3nt: TGTGCCAGCAGTGAGCGTGGTTCGGAGACCCAGTACTTC; CDR3aa: CASSERGSETQYF
d_gene: -; v_gene: TRBV5-4; abundance: once; j_gene: TRBJ1-1; CDR3nt: TGTGCCAGCAGCTACGGCAGGGAGGGACCTGAAGCTTTCTTT; CDR3aa: CASSYGREGPEAFF
d_gene: -; v_gene: TRBV7-2; abundance: -; j_gene: TRBJ2-1; CDR3nt: TGTGCCAGCAGCTTATCTCTACAGGGTCTCAACAATGAGCAGTTCTTC; CDR3aa: CASSLSLQGLNNEQFF
d_gene: TRBD1; v_gene: TRBV7-9; abundance: -; j_gene: TRBJ2-1; CDR3nt: TGTGCCAGCACCGGGACAGGGGGGTACAATGAGCAGTTCTTC; CDR3aa: CASTGTGGYNEQFF
d_gene: TRBD2; v_gene: TRBV27; abundance: -; j_gene: TRBJ2-1; CDR3nt: TGTGCCAGCACCCCCGGGACTAGCGGCTACAATGAGCAGTTCTTC; CDR3aa: CASTPGTSGYNEQFF
d_gene: -; v_gene: TRBV24-1; abundance: -; j_gene: TRBJ1-5; CDR3nt: TGTGCCACCAGTGTGAGGGGGAATCAGCCCCAGCATTTT; CDR3aa: CATSVRGNQPQHF
d_gene: -; v_gene: TRBV5-6; abundance: -; j_gene: TRBJ2-7; CDR3nt: TGTGCCAGCAGCGGGGGGGCAGGGACGGACCTTTGGTACGAGCAGTACTTC; CDR3aa: CASSGGAGTDLWYEQYF
d_gene: TRBD1; v_gene: TRBV29-1; abundance: -; j_gene: TRBJ2-7; CDR3nt: TGCAGCGTTGAAGATGAGGGCGGACAGGGGGTCTACGAGCAGTACTTC; CDR3aa: CSVEDEGGQGVYEQYF
d_gene: TRBD1; v_gene: TRBV28; abundance: -; j_gene: TRBJ1-2; CDR3nt: TGTGCCAGCAGTTCTACAGGGGGCGGTAACTATGGCTACACCTTC; CDR3aa: CASSSTGGGNYGYTF
d_gene: -; v_gene: TRBV20-1; abundance: -; j_gene: TRBJ2-3; CDR3nt: TGCAGTGCTAGTCATGGGAGAGGGACAGATACGCAGTATTTT; CDR3aa: CSASHGRGTDTQYF
d_gene: TRBD2; v_gene: TRBV4-1; abundance: -; j_gene: TRBJ2-1; CDR3nt: TGCGCCAGCAGCCGAGGTGAGGGCGGGGGGGCCGGAGAGCAGTTCTTC; CDR3aa: CASSRGEGGGAGEQFF
d_gene: TRBD2; v_gene: TRBV9; abundance: -; j_gene: TRBJ2-3; CDR3nt: TGTGCCAGCAGCGCCGGGACTAGCGGCACAGATACGCAGTATTTT; CDR3aa: CASSAGTSGTDTQYF
d_gene: -; v_gene: TRBV10-2; abundance: once; j_gene: TRBJ2-7; CDR3nt: TGCGCCAGCAGTGAAACATGGGTTCCGGGGAATGGGCAGTACTTC; CDR3aa: CASSETWVPGNGQYF
d_gene: -; v_gene: TRBV10-3; abundance: -; j_gene: TRBJ2-1; CDR3nt: TGTGCCATCAGTGAGGCTTTGAGCTCCTACAATGAGCAGTTCTTC; CDR3aa: CAISEALSSYNEQFF
d_gene: -; v_gene: TRBV5-4; abundance: -; j_gene: TRBJ1-1; CDR3nt: TGTGCCAGCAGCCCTCCCATGGACACGAACACTGAAGCTTTCTTT; CDR3aa: CASSPPMDTNTEAFF
d_gene: TRBD2; v_gene: TRBV19; abundance: -; j_gene: TRBJ2-5; CDR3nt: TGTGCCAGTAGTACCTCGCGGGGGACCCAAGAGACCCAGTACTTC; CDR3aa: CASSTSRGTQETQYF
d_gene: -; v_gene: TRBV5-6; abundance: -; j_gene: TRBJ2-2; CDR3nt: TGTGCCAGCAGCACCGCAGGGCAGGTCACAATCGGGGAGCTGTTTTTT; CDR3aa: CASSTAGQVTIGELFF
d_gene: -; v_gene: TRBV7-3; abundance: -; j_gene: TRBJ1-2; CDR3nt: TGTGCCAGCAACCCCAAGGGAGGCAACTATGGCTACACCTTC; CDR3aa: CASNPKGGNYGYTF
d_gene: TRBD1; v_gene: TRBV5-8; abundance: few; j_gene: TRBJ1-1; CDR3nt: TGTGCCAGCAGCTGGGGGACAGGGAACGTGAACACTGAAGCTTTCTTT; CDR3aa: CASSWGTGNVNTEAFF
d_gene: -; v_gene: TRBV2; abundance: -; j_gene: TRBJ2-5; CDR3nt: TGTGCCAGCAGTCCCCCGGGACTTTTTCAAGAGACCCAGTACTTC; CDR3aa: CASSPPGLFQETQYF
d_gene: -; v_gene: TRBV6-5; abundance: -; j_gene: TRBJ2-7; CDR3nt: TGTGCCAGCAGTCCTGGTACAGCCCCCTACGAGCAGTACTTC; CDR3aa: CASSPGTAPYEQYF
d_gene: -; v_gene: TRBV6-1; abundance: -; j_gene: TRBJ1-4; CDR3nt: TGTGCCAGCAGTGAATTTAACTTGGGCAGCGGGGGTGAAAAACTGTTTTTT; CDR3aa: CASSEFNLGSGGEKLFF
d_gene: TRBD2; v_gene: TRBV4-1; abundance: -; j_gene: TRBJ2-1; CDR3nt: TGCGCCAGCAGCGCCCGACTAGCGGGACATAACAATGAGCAGTTCTTC; CDR3aa: CASSARLAGHNNEQFF
d_gene: -; v_gene: TRBV7-9; abundance: -; j_gene: TRBJ2-2; CDR3nt: TGTGCCAGCAGCTTAAGTACAGGTATCCGTTCGGCCGGGGAGCTGTTTTTT; CDR3aa: CASSLSTGIRSAGELFF
d_gene: -; v_gene: TRBV24-1; abundance: -; j_gene: TRBJ2-3; CDR3nt: TGTGCCACCAGTGATTCTAACAGGGGCACAGATACGCAGTATTTT; CDR3aa: CATSDSNRGTDTQYF
d_gene: -; v_gene: TRBV29-1; abundance: -; j_gene: TRBJ1-1; CDR3nt: TGCAGCGTTGAAGATGACAGACGCGCGGAAGCTTTCTTT; CDR3aa: CSVEDDRRAEAFF
d_gene: TRBD1; v_gene: TRBV18; abundance: -; j_gene: TRBJ1-1; CDR3nt: TGTGCCAGCTTCACAGGGGAAGGTGAAGCTTTCTTT; CDR3aa: CASFTGEGEAFF
d_gene: -; v_gene: TRBV6-5; abundance: -; j_gene: TRBJ2-7; CDR3nt: TGTGCCAGCACCCCCGAGGTTAGCCCGGACGAGCAGTACTTC; CDR3aa: CASTPEVSPDEQYF
d_gene: TRBD1; v_gene: TRBV24-1; abundance: -; j_gene: TRBJ2-5; CDR3nt: TGTGCCACCAGTGATTTTAGACAGGGGGCCAGAGAGACCCAGTACTTC; CDR3aa: CATSDFRQGARETQYF
d_gene: -; v_gene: TRBV19; abundance: few; j_gene: TRBJ1-1; CDR3nt: TGTGCCAGTAGTATTCCGGGGGTGGGCACTGAAGCTTTCTTT; CDR3aa: CASSIPGVGTEAFF
d_gene: -; v_gene: TRBV11-2; abundance: -; j_gene: TRBJ1-2; CDR3nt: TGTGCCAGCCCCGGGTATGGCTACACCTTC; CDR3aa: CASPGYGYTF
d_gene: -; v_gene: TRBV24-1; abundance: once; j_gene: TRBJ2-1; CDR3nt: TGTGCCACCAGTGATTTTCGCCAGGGTATGCGGCAGTTCTTC; CDR3aa: CATSDFRQGMRQFF
d_gene: TRBD2; v_gene: TRBV7-2; abundance: -; j_gene: TRBJ2-1; CDR3nt: TGTGCCAGCAGTCCCGGACTAGCGGATCCCTCCTACAATGAGCAGTTCTTC; CDR3aa: CASSPGLADPSYNEQFF
d_gene: -; v_gene: TRBV5-1; abundance: -; j_gene: TRBJ2-5; CDR3nt: TGCGCCACCCATAATCGGCCAGGGCTAGATAGAGAGACCCAGTACTTC; CDR3aa: CATHNRPGLDRETQYF
d_gene: -; v_gene: TRBV6-5; abundance: -; j_gene: TRBJ2-1; CDR3nt: TGTGCCAGCGGAGATACCCCCCAAGCCTACAATGAGCAGTTCTTC; CDR3aa: CASGDTPQAYNEQFF
d_gene: TRBD1; v_gene: TRBV29-1; abundance: -; j_gene: TRBJ1-1; CDR3nt: TGCAGCGTTCCGGGACAGGGACTTTCGATGAACACTGAAGCTTTCTTT; CDR3aa: CSVPGQGLSMNTEAFF
d_gene: -; v_gene: TRBV28; abundance: once; j_gene: TRBJ1-2; CDR3nt: TGTGCCAGCAGTTGGGGGGGCTATGGCTACACCTTC; CDR3aa: CASSWGGYGYTF
d_gene: TRBD1; v_gene: TRBV4-1; abundance: -; j_gene: TRBJ2-2; CDR3nt: TGCGCCAGCAGCCTTACGGACAGGGCGAACACCGGGGAGCTGTTTTTT; CDR3aa: CASSLTDRANTGELFF
d_gene: TRBD1; v_gene: TRBV28; abundance: -; j_gene: TRBJ2-3; CDR3nt: TGTGCCAGCAGTCCGGGACAGATCACAGATACGCAGTATTTT; CDR3aa: CASSPGQITDTQYF
d_gene: -; v_gene: TRBV6-1; abundance: -; j_gene: TRBJ1-1; CDR3nt: TGTGCCAGCAGTGAGCGGGTGACAAAGATGCTGGCTTTCTTT; CDR3aa: CASSERVTKMLAFF
d_gene: TRBD2; v_gene: TRBV28; abundance: -; j_gene: TRBJ2-3; CDR3nt: TGTGCCAGCAGTTTAAGGACTAGTGTGTTGGGTTGGGATACGCAGTATTTT; CDR3aa: CASSLRTSVLGWDTQYF
d_gene: -; v_gene: TRBV7-9; abundance: -; j_gene: TRBJ1-1; CDR3nt: TGTGCCAGCAGCCATGACATGGCCCCGAACACTGAAGCTTTCTTT; CDR3aa: CASSHDMAPNTEAFF
d_gene: TRBD1; v_gene: TRBV19; abundance: -; j_gene: TRBJ1-1; CDR3nt: TGTGCCAGTAGTATAGGACAGGGAATGACTGAAGCTTTCTTT; CDR3aa: CASSIGQGMTEAFF
d_gene: -; v_gene: TRBV24-1; abundance: few; j_gene: TRBJ2-1; CDR3nt: TGTGCCACCAGTGATCCTAGTATCGTCGATGAGCAGTTCTTC; CDR3aa: CATSDPSIVDEQFF
d_gene: -; v_gene: TRBV7-3; abundance: few; j_gene: TRBJ1-3; CDR3nt: TGTGCCAGCAGCCCTCCTCACGAGATGGGCGGAAACACCATATATTTT; CDR3aa: CASSPPHEMGGNTIYF
d_gene: TRBD2; v_gene: TRBV27; abundance: -; j_gene: TRBJ2-5; CDR3nt: TGTGCCAGCAGCGGACTAGCGGGAGGGGAGACCCAGTACTTC; CDR3aa: CASSGLAGGETQYF
d_gene: -; v_gene: TRBV7-9; abundance: -; j_gene: TRBJ1-3; CDR3nt: TGTGCCAGCAGCTTCCAGGGGAGCTCTGGAAACACCATATATTTT; CDR3aa: CASSFQGSSGNTIYF